Listed below are T cell receptor beta chains from one sample, sequenced in a study of beta chain features in type 1 diabetes. Clones were sequenced by immunoSEQ multiplex PCR, and TCRdb holds only the in-frame ones, with some missing. The sample lists a few hundred thousand clones; more than 13% were seen once. The sample consisted of naive CD4+ T cells from blood. Receptors originate from a woman aged 18-30 years in good health. Both conserved end residues are part of each CDR3. D genes are given only for firm matches. The size of a clone is reported for some rows only, either as once, few or many, or as a class for expanded clones.

clone size	D gene	V gene	J gene	CDR3 DNA	CDR3 protein
-	-	TRBV28	TRBJ2-6	TGTGCCAGCAGTCTAGGGGGTTCTGGGGCCAACGTCCTGACTTTC	CASSLGGSGANVLTF
few	-	TRBV30	TRBJ1-2	TGTGCCTGGAGTGTGGCAACAGGCCATGGCTACACCTTC	CAWSVATGHGYTF
few	-	TRBV18	TRBJ2-3	TGTGCCAGCTCACCATTTAGTCTGGATACGCAGTATTTT	CASSPFSLDTQYF
few	-	TRBV5-6	TRBJ2-7	TGTGCCAGCAGCTTGCCTTCTAGAAGCTCCTACGAGCAGTACTTC	CASSLPSRSSYEQYF
-	TRBD2	TRBV4-1	TRBJ2-1	TGCGCCAGCAGGGCCGGGAGGGAGCAGTTCTTC	CASRAGREQFF
-	-	TRBV11-2	TRBJ2-5	TGTGCCAGCAGGGAAGAAGGAGGGGTCGAGACCCAGTACTTC	CASREEGGVETQYF
few	TRBD2	TRBV14	TRBJ2-1	TGTGCCAGCAGCCCCAGCGGGAGGGCCTCCTACAATGAGCAGTTCTTC	CASSPSGRASYNEQFF
-	TRBD1	TRBV4-3	TRBJ1-5	TGCGCCAGCAGCCAGGATTTGGGACAGAACCAGCCCCAGCATTTT	CASSQDLGQNQPQHF
-	TRBD1	TRBV5-1	TRBJ2-6	TGCGCCAGCAGCCCGGGACAGGGCTTCTCTGGGGCCAACGTCCTGACTTTC	CASSPGQGFSGANVLTF
-	-	TRBV30	TRBJ2-1	TGTGCCTGGGCGAGCGAGTCCTACAATGAGCAGTTCTTC	CAWASESYNEQFF
-	-	TRBV5-1	TRBJ1-1	TGCGCCAGCAGCTTGGACGGCAGGGGCCGTGACACTGAAGCTTTCTTT	CASSLDGRGRDTEAFF
few	TRBD2	TRBV5-1	TRBJ2-2	TGCGCCAGCAGCTCGACTAGCGTGAACACCGGGGAGCTGTTTTTT	CASSSTSVNTGELFF
-	TRBD2	TRBV29-1	TRBJ2-7	TGCAGCGTTGAAGGGCGGACTAGGGACGAGCAGTACTTC	CSVEGRTRDEQYF
few	-	TRBV7-2	TRBJ1-4	TGTGCCAGCAGCTTAATAGCCGGGGGAGAAAAACTGTTTTTT	CASSLIAGGEKLFF
-	-	TRBV29-1	TRBJ2-3	TGCAGCGTGTTGCGGGGCACCACAGATACGCAGTATTTT	CSVLRGTTDTQYF
few	TRBD1	TRBV29-1	TRBJ1-2	TGCAGCGTGGTAACAGGGGAGCGGGGCTACACCTTC	CSVVTGERGYTF
-	-	TRBV4-2	TRBJ2-1	TGTGCCAGCAGCCAAAACTTGAAGAGCTCCTACAATGAGCAGTTCTTC	CASSQNLKSSYNEQFF
few	-	TRBV11-2	TRBJ2-6	TGTGCCAGCAGCTTAAGACTTTCTAGCTCTGGGGCCAACGTCCTGACTTTC	CASSLRLSSSGANVLTF
-	-	TRBV7-3	TRBJ1-1	TGTGCCAGCAGCTTAACCCGAGACACTGAAGCTTTCTTT	CASSLTRDTEAFF
few	-	TRBV15	TRBJ2-1	TGTGCCGCCGGGACACCGGGCAATGAGCAGTTCTTC	CAAGTPGNEQFF
-	TRBD1	TRBV30	TRBJ2-7	TGTGCCTGGAGTATCAGACAGGGGGCCTACGAGCAGTACTTC	CAWSIRQGAYEQYF
-	TRBD2	TRBV5-4	TRBJ2-7	TGTGCCAGCAGCCGGGGGGGGACTAGCGGTTTCATGGAGCAGTACTTC	CASSRGGTSGFMEQYF
few	-	TRBV11-1	TRBJ1-1	TGTGCCAGCAGCTTAGCGCTTTACATGAACACTGAAGCTTTCTTT	CASSLALYMNTEAFF
-	-	TRBV7-9	TRBJ2-6	TGTGCCAGCAGCTTTGGGCCCGGGGCCAACGTCCTGACTTTC	CASSFGPGANVLTF
few	-	TRBV27	TRBJ2-1	TGTGCCAGCAGGCGGTTCGCAGCGGCAAGCTCCTACAATGAGCAGTTCTTC	CASRRFAAASSYNEQFF
-	-	TRBV5-1	TRBJ2-5	TGCGCCAGCAGACGAGGTCAGACCCAGTACTTC	CASRRGQTQYF
-	TRBD1	TRBV6-5	TRBJ2-1	TGTGCCAGCAGTTACGGGACAGGGGAGGATGAGCAGTTCTTC	CASSYGTGEDEQFF
-	-	TRBV7-9	TRBJ1-2	TGTGCCAGCAGCTCTTTGTACTATGGCTACACCTTC	CASSSLYYGYTF
-	TRBD2	TRBV7-3	TRBJ2-1	TGTGCCAGCAGCTTATCAGCGGGAGTTAGCAATGAGCAGTTCTTC	CASSLSAGVSNEQFF
-	TRBD2	TRBV27	TRBJ2-7	TGTGCCAGCAGCCGGGGGGGGATCTCCTACGAGCAGTACTTC	CASSRGGISYEQYF
few	-	TRBV6-5	TRBJ1-1	TGTGCCAGCAGTTCCGGACCAGGGCAAGCTTTCTTT	CASSSGPGQAFF
-	-	TRBV15	TRBJ2-5	TGTGCCACCAGCACCCCGGGACTTCCGGGCGAAGAGACCCAGTACTTC	CATSTPGLPGEETQYF
-	TRBD1	TRBV4-2	TRBJ1-4	TGTGCCAGCAGCCCAGGGACAGGGTTTAATGAAAAACTGTTTTTT	CASSPGTGFNEKLFF
-	-	TRBV19	TRBJ2-7	TGTGCCAGTAGTCTCCTCTGGGCGAGCTCCTACGAGCAGTACTTC	CASSLLWASSYEQYF
-	-	TRBV9	TRBJ2-1	TGTGCCAGCAGCTTGCGGGCAGGCAATGAGCAGTTCTTC	CASSLRAGNEQFF
-	-	TRBV30	TRBJ2-2	TGTGCCTGGAGCCTAGGCCGGGGGCTGTTTTTT	CAWSLGRGLFF
many	-	TRBV4-3	TRBJ2-7	TGCGCCAGCAGCCAAGATCTGGATAGCGGTTCATACGAGCAGTACTTC	CASSQDLDSGSYEQYF
-	TRBD2	TRBV9	TRBJ2-5	TGTGCCAGCAGCGTAGGGCTAGCGGGGGTCCAAGAGACCCAGTACTTC	CASSVGLAGVQETQYF
few	TRBD1	TRBV7-9	TRBJ1-2	TGTGCCAGCAGCCCAGGACAGGGTTATCCTGGCTACACCTTC	CASSPGQGYPGYTF
few	TRBD2	TRBV4-2	TRBJ2-7	TGTGCCAGCAGCCAAATAGCGGGAGGGCCTCAGTACGAGCAGTACTTC	CASSQIAGGPQYEQYF
-	-	TRBV20-1	TRBJ2-1	TGCAGTGCTAGAGTGGAGGAGCAGTTCTTC	CSARVEEQFF
few	-	TRBV27	TRBJ2-5	TGTGCCAGCAGTCCTCGATTAGTGGAGACCCAGTACTTC	CASSPRLVETQYF
-	-	TRBV9	TRBJ1-1	TGTGCCAGCAGCGTAGCTTCAGTCCCGAACACTGAAGCTTTCTTT	CASSVASVPNTEAFF
-	TRBD2	TRBV2	TRBJ2-3	TGTGCCAGCAGTGTGAATATAGCGGGGAGAGGTGGGACCACAGATACGCAGTATTTT	CASSVNIAGRGGTTDTQYF
few	TRBD1	TRBV7-9	TRBJ1-5	TGTGCCAGCAGGGGACAGGGGAGCAATCAGCCCCAGCATTTT	CASRGQGSNQPQHF
few	-	TRBV2	TRBJ2-2	TGTGCCAGCAGTGAAGACAGGGTCCCCGGGGAGCTGTTTTTT	CASSEDRVPGELFF
-	-	TRBV5-4	TRBJ2-2	TGTGCCAGTCAAGAATTTCGGGGATCGGGGTTTGGCGGGGAGCTGTTTTTT	CASQEFRGSGFGGELFF